These T cell receptor beta chains were read from a single sample in a study of PD-L1 blockade in urothelial cancer. The assay was immunoSEQ multiplex PCR, and TCRdb's table has in-frame clones only and misses some. The data show over 50,000 clones, 86% seen once. The sample consisted of PBMCs, taken around atezolizumab (anti-PD-L1) treatment. These receptors were taken from a man in his fifties with urothelial cancer. Both conserved end residues are trimmed from each CDR3. The order of the fields is D gene, J gene, CDR3 length, V gene, CDR3 protein. The D gene is left open where the match is weak.

>.|TRBJ1-2|12|TRBV7-2
ASSLRELSGGYT
>TRBD1|TRBJ2-7|13|TRBV28
ASRPGTGPFYEQY
>TRBD1|TRBJ1-1|12|TRBV28
ASSVGGQGNEAF
>.|TRBJ2-2|12|TRBV5-1
ASTDGGRTGELF
>.|TRBJ2-1|12|TRBV5-1
ASSLDWGRGEQF
>TRBD1|TRBJ1-4|13|TRBV15
ATSTRQGVSEKLF
>.|TRBJ1-5|13|TRBV7-9
ASSYAGAENQPQH
>TRBD2|TRBJ2-7|16|TRBV7-2
ASSLAQLAGEGSYEQY
>TRBD1|TRBJ2-7|12|TRBV10-3
AIGRDRMSYEQY
>TRBD2|TRBJ2-7|13|TRBV18
ASSPGSGGTYEQY
>.|TRBJ2-7|13|TRBV5-1
ASSLAQGTSYEQY
>.|TRBJ2-5|12|TRBV5-1
ASSPRTARETQY
>TRBD2|TRBJ2-1|15|TRBV29-1
SADARFGSGRVNEQF
>.|TRBJ2-1|13|TRBV21-1
ASSARLAGVNEQF
>TRBD2|TRBJ2-7|12|TRBV10-3
AISEPSREYEQY
>.|TRBJ2-3|13|TRBV5-6
ASSSTGTVTDTQY
>.|TRBJ2-7|9|TRBV2
ASSEYYEQY
>TRBD2|TRBJ2-7|13|TRBV28
ASSRGLAGVYEQY
>TRBD1|TRBJ2-1|12|TRBV5-1
ASTRQQGNDEQF
>TRBD2|TRBJ2-1|13|TRBV7-9
ASSFSSGYYNEQF
>.|TRBJ2-7|13|TRBV2
ASSELPGVTYEQY
>TRBD1|TRBJ2-1|14|TRBV2
AGRVRGTGFYNEQF
>TRBD1|TRBJ1-6|15|TRBV28
ASSFEVRSGGISPLH
>TRBD1|TRBJ2-2|14|TRBV4-2
ASSPGQGARTGELF
>TRBD1|TRBJ1-1|11|TRBV28
ASSISGGTEAF
>.|TRBJ2-1|13|TRBV5-1
ASSLLVSNNNEQF
>TRBD2|TRBJ2-7|13|TRBV7-9
ASSPKTSGTYEQY
>.|TRBJ2-7|13|TRBV5-4
ASSSDDRLSYEQY
>TRBD2|TRBJ2-7|17|TRBV2
ASSEARLAGAAGAGEQY
>TRBD2|TRBJ2-1|13|TRBV5-1
ASSLFSGSLNEQF
>TRBD1|TRBJ1-6|13|TRBV27
ASSLGTGGNSPLH
>TRBD2|TRBJ2-7|17|TRBV28
ASLTPTLSGGIVRYEQY
>.|TRBJ1-1|13|TRBV5-1
ASSFRGTLNTEAF
>.|TRBJ2-1|10|TRBV15
ATSSRSYEQF
>TRBD1|TRBJ2-7|13|TRBV5-6
ASSFQGALRSEQY
>.|TRBJ2-5|11|TRBV21-1
ASTGAYQETQY
>.|TRBJ1-6|12|TRBV28
ASSTGDYNSPLH
>TRBD1|TRBJ1-2|14|TRBV7-2
ASSKQGSSSLYGYT
>.|TRBJ2-7|13|TRBV28
ASRPTQGPTYEQY
>TRBD1|TRBJ1-6|13|TRBV5-6
ASSIIWTGDSPLH
>TRBD1|TRBJ1-1|17|TRBV27
ASSPRLRQGDRGNTEAF
>.|TRBJ1-1|13|TRBV7-3
ASSLTGGGSTEAF
>.|TRBJ2-7|10|TRBV15
ATSLGRYEQY
>TRBD1|TRBJ2-7|14|TRBV5-1
ASSLKSGTGSYEQY
>.|TRBJ2-2|13|TRBV15
ATSRGRQATGELF
>TRBD1|TRBJ2-7|12|TRBV4-2
ASSQGRGYYEQY
>TRBD1|TRBJ1-4|10|TRBV29-1
SVATGGEKLF
>.|TRBJ2-5|11|TRBV9
ASSVGGGETQY
>.|TRBJ2-2|14|TRBV9
ASSGSGSKNTGELF
>TRBD1|TRBJ1-4|13|TRBV5-1
ASSEGTGSVKKLF
>TRBD2|TRBJ2-2|14|TRBV13
ASSSRLAGGTGELF
>.|TRBJ1-6|12|TRBV4-1
ASSHPSGESPLH
>.|TRBJ2-3|9|TRBV2
ASSRADTQY